The T cell receptor beta chain described here comes from a study of blood T cell repertoires in COVID-19. Whole-study context: There were acute and convalescent COVID-19 samples, and they came from the United States, Italy and Spain. Sample material is recorded as cDNA or gDNA derived from T cells, B-cell-depleted T cells, or PBMCs.

V lost 0 bases to trimming and J lost 0 bases, with 11 bases between them. Per the germline V gene, CDR1 is SGDLS and CDR2 is YYNGEE. The CDR3 loop spans 16 amino acids. Authors' analysis steps: Reference gene primer amplification yielded estimated nucleated cell counts. The method was immunoSEQ multiplex PCR; TCRdb's version includes in-frame clones alone and lacks a portion of them. V and J calls plus clone size are reproduced from that table; the DNA served to infer D and trimming. The data show about 24,000 clones, with around nine tenths seen just once and around 4.6% held by the top ten. The sequence came from a man aged 45 to 65 with active COVID-19. Sample: peripheral blood. The rearrangement joins TRBV9 to TRBJ2-3; D not certain. This CDR3 is CASSVGGGQSTDTQYF. The CDR3 DNA reads as TGTGCCAGCAGCGTAGGAGGTGGCCAGAGCACAGATACGCAGTATTTT.